The 3 T cell receptor beta chains in this list originate from one sample, sequenced in a study of CD8+ T cells in alopecia areata. cDNA serving as the sequencing template came from extracted, reverse transcribed RNA. Produced via immunoSEQ multiplex PCR; TCRdb's table is partial and in-frame only. The sample carries around 160,000 clones, more than 40% recorded once. Sequenced: CD4+ T cells sorted from blood. The receptor source for this set is a human donor with alopecia areata.

This chain links TRBV5-6 with TRBJ2-1; perhaps TRBD2 as D (6 bases). Deletions cut 1 base from V and 0 bases from J, with 11 bases between. This CDR3 region has 16 residues. CDR1 is SGHDT, CDR2 YYEEEE, per germline. CDR3 sequence (DNA): TGTGCCAGCAGCTTGTTTCGGGGGAGCTCCTACAATGAGCAGTTCTTC. Translating it yields CASSLFRGSSYNEQFF.

This chain joins TRBV2 and TRBJ1-2, with a tentative D call TRBD1 (5 bases). The V gene lost 5 bases and the J gene lost 7 bases, with 8 bases spanning the gap. Germline CDR1 reads SNHLY; CDR2 reads FYNNEI. The CDR3 spans 11 residues. The CDR3 protein is CASSLRAGYTF. Written as DNA, the CDR3 is TGTGCCAGCAGTCTCAGGGCTGGCTACACCTTC.

The gene calls are TRBV5-4 and TRBJ1-2; D not resolved. V was pared by 0 bases and J by 7 bases, with 10 bases between. This CDR3 has 13 residues. CDR1 is SGHNT and CDR2 is YYREEE in the germline V gene (reference sequence). The CDR3: CASSLVGIGGYTF. The CDR3 DNA reads as TGTGCCAGCAGCTTGGTCGGGATAGGTGGCTACACCTTC.